These T cell receptor beta chains were read from a single sample in a study of blood T cell repertoires in COVID-19. Profiling relied on immunoSEQ multiplex PCR, and the TCRdb table lists in-frame clones only, not all of them. Here the sample spans 60,000 to 90,000 clones, roughly 80% being singletons. Sequenced material: peripheral blood. The receptors were sampled from a man in his fifties or sixties with active or convalescent COVID-19. Each CDR3 is given with its conserved first and last residue. A D gene is named only where the DNA matches it firmly. Clone sizes are given selectively: once, few, many, or a class where the clone is expanded.

clone_size: NA; j_call: TRBJ1-5; v_call: TRBV19; d_call: TRBD1; cdr3_aa: CASSGTGGHQPQHF; cdr3_nt: TGTGCCAGTAGCGGGACAGGGGGCCATCAGCCCCAGCATTTT
clone_size: NA; j_call: TRBJ2-3; v_call: TRBV4-1; d_call: NA; cdr3_aa: CASSQFAGRPDTQYF; cdr3_nt: TGCGCCAGCAGCCAATTTGCGGGTAGGCCAGATACGCAGTATTTT
clone_size: NA; j_call: TRBJ2-1; v_call: TRBV18; d_call: NA; cdr3_aa: CASSGSNNEQFF; cdr3_nt: TGTGCCAGCTCAGGGAGCAACAATGAGCAGTTCTTC
clone_size: NA; j_call: TRBJ2-7; v_call: TRBV7-9; d_call: TRBD1; cdr3_aa: CASSAGTGDEQYF; cdr3_nt: TGTGCCAGCAGCGCCGGTACAGGGGACGAGCAGTACTTC
clone_size: many; j_call: TRBJ2-5; v_call: TRBV29-1; d_call: TRBD2; cdr3_aa: CSAGAGGEETQYF; cdr3_nt: TGCAGCGCGGGAGCGGGGGGTGAGGAGACCCAGTACTTC
clone_size: NA; j_call: TRBJ1-1; v_call: TRBV18; d_call: TRBD1; cdr3_aa: CASSQEYQGVAEAFF; cdr3_nt: TGTGCCAGCTCGCAGGAATATCAGGGGGTAGCTGAAGCTTTCTTT
clone_size: NA; j_call: TRBJ1-2; v_call: TRBV7-9; d_call: NA; cdr3_aa: CASSLDSYGYTF; cdr3_nt: TGTGCCAGCAGTTTAGACAGTTATGGCTACACCTTC
clone_size: NA; j_call: TRBJ1-2; v_call: TRBV6-1; d_call: NA; cdr3_aa: CASSEEAGYGYTF; cdr3_nt: TGTGCCAGCAGTGAAGAGGCAGGCTATGGCTACACCTTC
clone_size: NA; j_call: TRBJ2-7; v_call: TRBV6-5; d_call: TRBD2; cdr3_aa: CASSYSNAGGPYEQYF; cdr3_nt: TGTGCCAGCAGTTACTCGAACGCGGGGGGTCCCTACGAGCAGTACTTC
clone_size: once; j_call: TRBJ1-6; v_call: TRBV7-8; d_call: NA; cdr3_aa: CASSSPRQKIHSPLHF; cdr3_nt: TGTGCCAGCAGCTCCCCTAGACAGAAGATTCATTCACCCCTCCACTTT
clone_size: once; j_call: TRBJ2-2; v_call: TRBV25-1; d_call: NA; cdr3_aa: CATRLEGAGELFF; cdr3_nt: TGTGCCACCCGGTTAGAGGGGGCCGGGGAGCTGTTTTTT
clone_size: NA; j_call: TRBJ2-2; v_call: TRBV29-1; d_call: TRBD2; cdr3_aa: CSVDGDLLAGITGELFF; cdr3_nt: TGCAGCGTTGACGGGGATCTGTTAGCGGGGATAACCGGGGAGCTGTTTTTT
clone_size: once; j_call: TRBJ1-6; v_call: TRBV10-3; d_call: TRBD1; cdr3_aa: CAIKAGQGHNSPLHF; cdr3_nt: TGTGCCATCAAGGCAGGACAGGGGCATAATTCACCCCTCCACTTT
clone_size: NA; j_call: TRBJ1-6; v_call: TRBV19; d_call: TRBD1; cdr3_aa: CASKHDRGHSPLHF; cdr3_nt: TGTGCCAGTAAACATGACAGGGGGCATTCACCCCTCCACTTT
clone_size: once; j_call: TRBJ1-1; v_call: TRBV25-1; d_call: TRBD1; cdr3_aa: CASRAGQGSNTEAFF; cdr3_nt: TGTGCCAGCAGGGCGGGACAGGGTTCAAACACTGAAGCTTTCTTT
clone_size: NA; j_call: TRBJ2-7; v_call: TRBV27; d_call: NA; cdr3_aa: CASRLTDSYEQYF; cdr3_nt: TGTGCCAGCAGACTGACAGACTCCTACGAGCAGTACTTC
clone_size: once; j_call: TRBJ2-7; v_call: TRBV14; d_call: TRBD1; cdr3_aa: CASSQRQGYEQYF; cdr3_nt: TGTGCCAGCAGCCAACGACAGGGCTACGAGCAGTACTTC
clone_size: NA; j_call: TRBJ2-1; v_call: TRBV6-5; d_call: NA; cdr3_aa: CASRKGSSYNEQFF; cdr3_nt: TGTGCCAGCAGGAAAGGGAGCTCCTACAATGAGCAGTTCTTC
clone_size: few; j_call: TRBJ1-4; v_call: TRBV19; d_call: NA; cdr3_aa: CASSKNRAEKLFF; cdr3_nt: TGTGCCAGTAGCAAAAACAGGGCTGAAAAACTGTTTTTT
clone_size: few; j_call: TRBJ2-7; v_call: TRBV4-1; d_call: TRBD2; cdr3_aa: CASSPGLAGGTIYEQYF; cdr3_nt: TGCGCCAGCAGCCCAGGACTAGCGGGGGGGACCATCTACGAGCAGTACTTC
clone_size: NA; j_call: TRBJ2-2; v_call: TRBV28; d_call: TRBD2; cdr3_aa: CASSFLQGLAIPGELFF; cdr3_nt: TGTGCCAGCAGTTTTTTGCAGGGACTAGCAATACCCGGGGAGCTGTTTTTT
clone_size: NA; j_call: TRBJ2-1; v_call: TRBV27; d_call: TRBD2; cdr3_aa: CASSLVSGGAYEQFF; cdr3_nt: TGTGCCAGCAGTTTAGTCAGCGGGGGGGCTTATGAGCAGTTCTTC
clone_size: NA; j_call: TRBJ2-7; v_call: TRBV4-3; d_call: NA; cdr3_aa: CASSQGVGQIYEQYF; cdr3_nt: TGCGCCAGCAGCCAAGGGGTGGGACAAATCTACGAGCAGTACTTC
clone_size: NA; j_call: TRBJ1-2; v_call: TRBV13; d_call: NA; cdr3_aa: CASSLTQGYGYTF; cdr3_nt: TGTGCCAGCAGCTTAACTCAGGGGTATGGCTACACCTTC
clone_size: NA; j_call: TRBJ2-5; v_call: TRBV7-2; d_call: NA; cdr3_aa: CASSLVGGQETQYF; cdr3_nt: TGTGCCAGCAGCTTAGTAGGGGGTCAAGAGACCCAGTACTTC
clone_size: NA; j_call: TRBJ2-7; v_call: TRBV7-2; d_call: TRBD1; cdr3_aa: CASSFMAGGEQYF; cdr3_nt: TGTGCCAGCAGCTTTATGGCAGGGGGCGAGCAGTACTTC
clone_size: NA; j_call: TRBJ1-6; v_call: TRBV6-2/TRBV6-3; d_call: TRBD1; cdr3_aa: CASSYPGTGVSPLHF; cdr3_nt: TGTGCCAGCAGTTACCCCGGGACAGGGGTCTCACCCCTCCACTTT